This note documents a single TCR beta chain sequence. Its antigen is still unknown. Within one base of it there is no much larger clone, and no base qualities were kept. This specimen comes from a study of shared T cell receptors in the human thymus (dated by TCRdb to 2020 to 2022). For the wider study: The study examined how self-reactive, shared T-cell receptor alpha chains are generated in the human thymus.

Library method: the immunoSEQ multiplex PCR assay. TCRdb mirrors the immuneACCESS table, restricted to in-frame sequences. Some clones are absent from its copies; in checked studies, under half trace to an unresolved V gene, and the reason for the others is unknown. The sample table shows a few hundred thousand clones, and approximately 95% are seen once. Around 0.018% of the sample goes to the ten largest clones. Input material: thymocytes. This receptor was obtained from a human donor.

The CDR3 protein sequence reads: CAWSVGGSSYNEQFF. The DNA sequence reads TGTGCCTGGAGTGTGGGCGGGAGCTCCTACAATGAGCAGTTCTTC. This chain is built from TRBV30 and TRBJ2-1; TRBD2 lines up with 7 middle nucleotides. The CDR3, from cysteine to phenylalanine, totals 15 residues. Only the CDR3 part of the read is kept: 45 bases, read in frame from the first base. Relative to germline, V is missing 0 bases and J is missing 0 bases, with 2 bases of the junction outside any gene match. Via the germline V gene (reference sequence), CDR1 is GTSNPN and CDR2 SVGIG.